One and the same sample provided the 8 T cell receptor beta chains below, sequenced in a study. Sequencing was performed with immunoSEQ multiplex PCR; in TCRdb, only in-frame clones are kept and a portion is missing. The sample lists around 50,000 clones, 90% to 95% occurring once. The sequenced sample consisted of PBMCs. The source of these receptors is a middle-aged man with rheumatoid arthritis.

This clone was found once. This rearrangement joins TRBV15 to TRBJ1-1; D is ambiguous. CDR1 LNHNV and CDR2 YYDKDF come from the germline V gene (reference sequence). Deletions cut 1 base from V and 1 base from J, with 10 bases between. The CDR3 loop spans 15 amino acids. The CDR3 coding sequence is TGTGCCACCAGCAGAGGAAAGGGCGAGAACACTGAAGCTTTCTTT. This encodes CATSRGKGENTEAFF.

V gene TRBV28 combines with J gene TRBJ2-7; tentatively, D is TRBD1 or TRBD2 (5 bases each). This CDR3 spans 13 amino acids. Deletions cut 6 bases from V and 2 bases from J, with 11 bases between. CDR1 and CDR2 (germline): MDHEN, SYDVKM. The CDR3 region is CASSPGRAYEQYF. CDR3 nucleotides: TGTGCCAGCAGCCCGGGACGGGCCTACGAGCAGTACTTC.

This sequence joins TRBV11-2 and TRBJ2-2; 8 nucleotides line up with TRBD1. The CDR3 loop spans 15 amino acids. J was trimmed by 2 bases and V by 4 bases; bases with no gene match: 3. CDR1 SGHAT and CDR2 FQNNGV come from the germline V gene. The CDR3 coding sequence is TGTGCCAGCAGCTGGACAGGGACCAACACCGGGGAGCTGTTTTTT. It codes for CASSWTGTNTGELFF.

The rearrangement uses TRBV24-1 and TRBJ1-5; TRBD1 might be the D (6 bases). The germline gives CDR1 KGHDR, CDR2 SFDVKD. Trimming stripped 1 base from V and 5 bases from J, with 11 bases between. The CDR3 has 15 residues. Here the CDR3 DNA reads TGTGCCACCAGTGATTTACCGGGGGCAGATCAGCCCCAGCATTTT. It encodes CATSDLPGADQPQHF.

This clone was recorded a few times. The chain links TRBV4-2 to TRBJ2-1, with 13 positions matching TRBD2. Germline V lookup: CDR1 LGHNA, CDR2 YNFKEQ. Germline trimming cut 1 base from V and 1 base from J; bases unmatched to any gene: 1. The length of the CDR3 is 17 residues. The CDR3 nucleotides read TGTGCCAGCAGCCAAGGACTAGCGGGGGGTTCCTACAATGAGCAGTTCTTC. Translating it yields CASSQGLAGGSYNEQFF.

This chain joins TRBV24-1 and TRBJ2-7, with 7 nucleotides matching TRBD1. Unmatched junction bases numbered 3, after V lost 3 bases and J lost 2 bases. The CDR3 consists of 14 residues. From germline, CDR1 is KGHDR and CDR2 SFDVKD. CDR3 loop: CATSDTDRPYEQYF. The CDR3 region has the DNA TGTGCCACCAGTGATACGGACAGGCCCTACGAGCAGTACTTC.

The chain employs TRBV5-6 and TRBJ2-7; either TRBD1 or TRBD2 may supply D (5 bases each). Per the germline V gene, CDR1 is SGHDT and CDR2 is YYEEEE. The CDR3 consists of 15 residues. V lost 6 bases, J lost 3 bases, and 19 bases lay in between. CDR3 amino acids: CASIIGSGTHYEQYF. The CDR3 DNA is TGTGCCAGCATCATAGGATCCGGGACCCACTACGAGCAGTACTTC. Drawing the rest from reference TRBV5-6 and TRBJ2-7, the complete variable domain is DAGVTQSPTHLIKTRGQQVTLRCSPKSGHDTVSWYQQALGQGPQFIFQYYEEEERQRGNFPDRFSGHQFPNYSSELNVNALLLGDSALYLCASIIGSGTHYEQYFGPGTRLTVT.

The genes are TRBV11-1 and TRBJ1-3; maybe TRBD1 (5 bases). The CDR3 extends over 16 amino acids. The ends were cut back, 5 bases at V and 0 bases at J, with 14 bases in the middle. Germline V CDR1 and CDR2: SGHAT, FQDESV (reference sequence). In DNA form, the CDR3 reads TGTGCCAGCAGCGACAGCTTCGGGGTCTCTGGAAACACCATATATTTT. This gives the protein CASSDSFGVSGNTIYF.